The 14 T cell receptor beta chains listed next were all sequenced from one sample in a study of T cells in Graves' hyperthyroidism and ophthalmopathy. It was RNA transcripts that yielded the amplified TCR beta CDR3 regions. A first-round RT-PCR of the TCR CDR3 used the HTBI primer set. TCRdb re-analysed the multiplex PCR reads in MiXCR, keeping a single row per CDR3 protein. The sample lists approximately 330,000 distinct CDR3 sequences; 18% were seen once. Sequenced: blood. The receptor source for this set is a woman aged 50 to 60 with Graves' hyperthyroidism.

A few counts support this clonotype. The gene calls are TRBV7-9 and TRBJ2-7; TRBD2 aligns across 9 bases. The CDR3 runs to 14 residues. CDR1 and CDR2 (germline): SEHNR, FQNEAQ (reference sequence). V lost 0 bases and J lost 5; bases outside the gene matches: 2. The CDR3 reads CASSLARGGDEQYV. The CDR3 DNA reads as TGTGCCAGCAGCTTAGCGCGGGGGGGCGACGAGCAGTACGTC.

V is TRBV7-2 and J is TRBJ2-1; 11 bases fit TRBD1. The J segment lost 4 bases and the V segment lost 5 bases, leaving 10 bases of the junction unmatched. The CDR3 runs 17 residues. In germline, CDR1 is SGHTA, CDR2 FQGNSA. The CDR3 sequence: CASSLFHGTGGYNEQFF. The CDR3 nucleotides are TGTGCCAGCAGCCTCTTCCACGGGACAGGGGGATACAATGAGCAGTTCTTC.

The J gene is TRBJ1-3, the V gene TRBV4-1; D is undetermined. Germline V gene sequence: CDR1 MGHRA, CDR2 YSYEKL. The CDR3 contains 16 residues. Trimming took off 1 base at V and 0 bases at J, with 10 bases between the two ends. The CDR3 coding sequence is TGCGCCAGCAGCCAAGGTGTCACGAACTCTGGAAACACCATATATTTT. Its protein product is CASSQGVTNSGNTIYF.

On this clonotype: A clone one base away is much larger, so this may be a read error. The chain has TRBV12-3 or TRBV12-4 and TRBJ1-1, with D unclear. There are 13 residues in the CDR3. The CDR3 reads CASGRGVGTEALF. The DNA of the CDR3 is TGTGCCAGCGGGCGAGGTGTAGGCACTGAAGCTCTCTTT.

This sequence joins TRBV12-3 or TRBV12-4 and TRBJ2-1; D is uncertain. The CDR3 length is 13 residues. Deletions cut 0 bases from V and 6 bases from J, with 6 bases between. The CDR3: CASSLALSNEQFF. DNA for the CDR3: TGTGCCAGCAGTTTAGCACTAAGCAATGAGCAGTTCTTC.

The rearrangement joins TRBV6-5 to TRBJ1-1, with TRBD1 matching 8 bases. CDR1 is MNHEY and CDR2 is SVGAGI in the germline V gene. V lost 2 bases, J lost 11 bases, and 19 bases stayed unmatched. This CDR3 contains 17 residues. The CDR3 loop reads CASSYEGGAAGTGGAFF. Here the CDR3 DNA reads TGTGCCAGCAGTTACGAGGGGGGGGCTGCCGGGACAGGCGGCGCTTTCTTT.

This chain uses TRBV20-1 with TRBJ2-2; TRBD1 matches at 9 bases. V was clipped by 2 bases and J by 2 bases; unmatched bases: 6. There are 16 residues in the CDR3. Germline assignment: CDR1 DFQATT and CDR2 SNEGSKA (reference sequence). For the CDR3, the DNA is TGCAGTGCTAGACAGAAGGACAGGGGTAACACCGGGGAGCTGTTTTTT. Translating gives CSARQKDRGNTGELFF.

This clonotype was observed many times. The V call is TRBV18, the J call TRBJ1-1; 7 bases fit TRBD1. Looked up from germline, CDR1 is KGHSH and CDR2 is LQKENI. The CDR3 totals 13 residues. V lost 3 bases, J lost 3 bases, and 1 base stayed unmatched. Written as DNA, the CDR3 is TGTGCCAGCTCACCCGGACAGGACACTGAAGCTTTCTTT. Encoded protein: CASSPGQDTEAFF.

A few counts support this clonotype. The J gene is TRBJ2-1, the V gene TRBV27, with D hard to call. CDR1 MNHEY and CDR2 SMNVEV come from the germline V gene (reference sequence). The CDR3 is made up of 13 amino acids. Trimming removed 7 bases at V and 10 bases at J, with 17 bases between. In DNA form, the CDR3 reads TGTGCCAGCAACCCGCTAGGGATAAACGAGCAGTTCTTC. Encoded protein: CASNPLGINEQFF.

A word on this clonotype: This may stem from a read error, because a much larger clone lies one nucleotide away. CDR3 DNA: TGTGCCAGTAGTACCACACGACAGGGGGACACTGAAGCTTTCTTT. Translation: CASSTTRQGDTEAFF. The genes are TRBV19 and TRBJ1-1, with 9 bases that match TRBD1. The CDR3 consists of 15 residues. J gave up 3 bases and V 4 bases, and 6 bases lay outside the gene matches. CDR1 is LNHDA and CDR2 is SQIVND in the germline V gene (reference sequence). Filled out from reference TRBV19 and TRBJ1-1, the complete variable domain reads DGGITQSPKYLFRKEGQNVTLSCEQNLNHDAMYWYRQDPGQGLRLIYYSQIVNDFQKGDIAEGYSVSREKKESFPLTVTSAQKNPTAFYLCASSTTRQGDTEAFFGQGTRLTVV.

The sample holds many counts of this clonotype. This chain links TRBV11-2 with TRBJ1-1; tentatively, D is TRBD1 (5 bases). The CDR3 spans 14 residues. The V and J ends lost 1 base and 3 bases respectively, with 9 bases between them. Germline CDR1 is SGHAT and CDR2 is FQNNGV. The CDR3 bases are TGTGCCAGCAGCTTAGTTCGGGGGGACACTGAAGCTTTCTTT. Translated, it gives CASSLVRGDTEAFF.

This clonotype was detected ten times or more. V gene TRBV5-1 combines with J gene TRBJ2-1, with D possibly TRBD2 on 6 matching bases. V shed 0 bases and J shed 0 bases, with 7 bases lying between them. This CDR3 region has 15 residues. Per germline, CDR1 SGHRS and CDR2 YFSETQ. CDR3: CASSLVGGSYNEQFF. CDR3 coding DNA: TGCGCCAGCAGCTTGGTCGGGGGCTCCTACAATGAGCAGTTCTTC.

The chain links TRBV20-1 to TRBJ2-5, with 8 bases aligning to TRBD2. Germline V gives CDR1 DFQATT, CDR2 SNEGSKA (reference sequence). This CDR3 is built from 15 residues. Trimming cost V 3 bases and J 1 base; bases outside gene matches: 7. Here the CDR3 reads CSASPSGGRQETQYF. DNA for the CDR3: TGCAGTGCTAGCCCAAGCGGGGGACGCCAAGAGACCCAGTACTTC.

In this sample, this clonotype turned up a few times. This chain uses TRBV6-1 with TRBJ1-5; D is possibly TRBD1 (5 bases). The CDR3 consists of 13 residues. The V gene lost 6 bases and the J gene lost 5 bases, with 11 bases spanning the gap. CDR1 is MNHNS, CDR2 SASEGT, per germline. The CDR3 DNA sequence: TGTGCCAGCAGCAGGGAGTGGGATCAGCCCCAGCATTTT. Residues: CASSREWDQPQHF.